The rows below give T cell receptor beta chains drawn from one sample of a study of identical twins. TCRdb reprocessed the 5' RACE reads with MiXCR, giving one entry per CDR3 protein. Among about 810,000 distinct CDR3 sequences listed, around 12% were seen once. These sequences were also reported in another study, on yellow fever vaccine responses in identical twins.

Sequencing was performed on PBMCs. These receptors all stem from a woman aged 18-35 years in good health. The CDR3 runs from the conserved cysteine through the conserved F or W. The order of the fields is CDR3 length, J gene, V gene, D gene, clone size, CDR3 protein, CDR3 DNA. D genes are given only for firm matches. Some rows have no size entry. The others give once, few or many, or a class for an expanded clone.

19,TRBJ2-3,TRBV11-1,TRBD2,NA,CASSLRGFLASGATDTQYF,TGTGCCAGCAGCTTACGAGGGTTTCTGGCTAGCGGGGCGACAGATACGCAGTATTTT
14,TRBJ1-2,TRBV4-1,NA,few,CASSQGSSNYGYTF,TGCGCCAGCAGCCAAGGATCCAGTAACTATGGCTACACCTTC
14,TRBJ1-1,TRBV4-1,TRBD1,many,CASSQDNRGTEAFF,TGCGCCAGCAGCCAAGATAACAGGGGGACTGAAGCTTTCTTT
12,TRBJ2-5,TRBV28,TRBD1,many,CATATGWETQYF,TGTGCCACCGCGACAGGGTGGGAGACCCAGTACTTC
16,TRBJ2-3,TRBV7-6,TRBD2,NA,CASGLAGGPMVDTQYF,TGTGCCAGCGGCTTAGCGGGAGGGCCGATGGTAGATACGCAGTATTTT
16,TRBJ1-6,TRBV20-1,NA,NA,CSASRGLTGFNSPLHF,TGCAGTGCTAGTAGAGGGCTGACAGGATTCAATTCACCCCTCCACTTT
13,TRBJ1-1,TRBV6-5,NA,few,CASSYPRGFEAFF,TGTGCCAGCAGTTATCCAAGAGGCTTTGAAGCTTTCTTT
17,TRBJ2-2,TRBV7-7,NA,few,CASSPKKDREGTGELFF,TGTGCCAGCAGCCCTAAGAAGGACAGGGAGGGCACCGGGGAGCTGTTTTTT
18,TRBJ2-4,TRBV6-1,TRBD1,few,CASRGQGKSYSGENIQYF,TGTGCCAGCAGGGGACAGGGAAAAAGTTATTCAGGGGAAAACATTCAGTACTTC
14,TRBJ2-5,TRBV2,NA,few,CASSAPAHQETQYF,TGTGCCAGCAGCGCCCCTGCGCATCAAGAGACCCAGTACTTC
16,TRBJ2-7,TRBV7-2,NA,NA,CASSFPAEGFPYEQYF,TGTGCCAGCAGCTTTCCGGCAGAAGGGTTCCCCTACGAGCAGTACTTC
18,TRBJ2-1,TRBV4-1,TRBD2,few,CASSQEELAGGVYNEQFF,TGCGCCAGCAGCCAAGAAGAGCTAGCGGGAGGTGTCTACAATGAGCAGTTCTTC
15,TRBJ2-3,TRBV12-3/TRBV12-4,NA,many,CASSSTGEVADTQYF,TGTGCCAGCAGCTCCACAGGGGAGGTTGCAGATACGCAGTATTTT
14,TRBJ2-1,TRBV29-1,NA,NA,CSVDVARTYNEQFF,TGCAGCGTTGACGTAGCCCGGACCTACAATGAGCAGTTCTTC